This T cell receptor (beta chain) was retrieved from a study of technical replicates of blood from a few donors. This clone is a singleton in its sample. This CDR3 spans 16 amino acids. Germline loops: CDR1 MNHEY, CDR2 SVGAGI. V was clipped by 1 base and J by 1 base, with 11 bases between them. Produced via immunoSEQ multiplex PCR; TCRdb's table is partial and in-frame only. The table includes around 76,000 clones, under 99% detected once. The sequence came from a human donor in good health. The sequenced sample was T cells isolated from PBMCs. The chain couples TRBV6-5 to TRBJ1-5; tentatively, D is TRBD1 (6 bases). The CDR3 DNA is TGTGCCAGCAGTTACTTGTCCCAGGGGAGCAATCAGCCCCAGCATTTT. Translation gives CASSYLSQGSNQPQHF.